These 17 T cell receptor beta chains originate from one sample sequenced in a study of blood T cell repertoires in COVID-19. Generated by immunoSEQ multiplex PCR, the TCRdb table keeps only in-frame clones and is missing some. Of about 430,000 clones in the sample, 75% to 90% were seen once. Input material: PBMCs or T cells enriched from blood (not recorded which). The receptors here all came from a man aged 30-40 years who had recovered from COVID-19.

V usage is TRBV6-6 and J usage is TRBJ2-6; 8 positions match TRBD1. V lost 6 bases to trimming and J lost 3 bases; unmatched junction nucleotides: 4. The CDR3 covers 15 residues. Germline V gives CDR1 MNHNY, CDR2 SVGAGI (reference sequence). Here the CDR3 reads CASRTGVGGANVLTF. In DNA form, the CDR3 reads TGTGCCAGCAGGACAGGGGTAGGTGGGGCCAACGTCCTGACTTTC.

This clone occurred a few times. The chain combines TRBV5-6 with TRBJ2-1, with D perhaps matching TRBD2 (5 bases). V dropped 4 bases and J dropped 6 bases, with 17 bases sitting between them. The length of the CDR3 is 15 residues. Germline assignment: CDR1 SGHDT and CDR2 YYEEEE. CDR3 loop: CASSTGTSFGNEQFF. In nucleotides, the CDR3 is TGTGCCAGCAGCACCGGTACTAGTTTCGGCAATGAGCAGTTCTTC.

The chain combines TRBV5-5 with TRBJ1-6; 7 bases match TRBD1. This CDR3 region has 14 residues. Germline CDR1 and CDR2: SGHKS and YYEKEE (reference sequence). J was trimmed by 8 bases and V by 2 bases; bases with no gene match: 4. The CDR3 loop is CASSLQGRDSPLHF. DNA of the CDR3: TGTGCCAGCAGCTTACAGGGGCGGGATTCACCCCTCCACTTT.

The chain uses TRBV7-6 and TRBJ2-7; 11 bases are a match to TRBD1. This CDR3 comprises 15 residues. Germline CDR1 SGHVS, CDR2 FNYEAQ. V gave up 4 bases and J gave up 1 base; unmatched junction bases: 3. The CDR3: CASSSGQGGSYEQYF. CDR3 DNA: TGTGCCAGCAGCTCGGGACAGGGGGGATCCTACGAGCAGTACTTC.

J is TRBJ1-5 and V is TRBV12-3 or TRBV12-4, with a tentative D call TRBD1 (6 bases). V was clipped by 4 bases and J by 7 bases, with 11 bases between them. CDR3 length: 13 residues. CDR3 in DNA: TGTGCCAGCAGTTCCACAGGGTCCCAGCCCCAGCATTTT. Its protein is CASSSTGSQPQHF.

J is TRBJ1-4 and V is TRBV28, with TRBD1 matching over 7 bases. Trimming removed 3 bases from V and 4 bases from J; junction bases left unmatched: 8. This CDR3 has 16 residues. Germline CDR1 and CDR2: MDHEN and SYDVKM. CDR3 amino acids: CASSFIEAGGNEKLFF. In DNA, the CDR3 is TGTGCCAGCAGTTTCATAGAGGCAGGGGGTAATGAAAAACTGTTTTTT.

The CDR3 loop reads CASSTLAGAIQETQYF. CDR3 DNA sequence: TGTGCCAGCAGCACTTTAGCGGGAGCGATCCAAGAGACCCAGTACTTC. This chain uses TRBV11-2 with TRBJ2-5; TRBD2 matches 9 bases. This CDR3 region has 16 residues. Germline CDR1 and CDR2: SGHAT and FQNNGV. V gave up 5 bases and J gave up 1 base; unmatched junction bases: 8.

Only one count was recorded for this clone. V and J are TRBV24-1 and TRBJ2-3, with TRBD1 matching over 8 bases. Germline CDR1 is KGHDR and CDR2 is SFDVKD. With V trimmed by 4 bases and J by 0 bases, 2 bases remained unmatched. The CDR3 runs 15 residues. CDR3 nucleotides: TGTGCCACCAGTGACTGGACAGGGAGCACAGATACGCAGTATTTT. This sequence encodes CATSDWTGSTDTQYF.

V is TRBV7-3 and J is TRBJ2-6; D is possibly TRBD2 (6 bases). CDR1 is SGHTA, CDR2 FQGTGA, per germline. Between the trimmed V and J ends, which lost 3 bases and 2 bases, there was a span of 20 bases. CDR3 length: 19 amino acids. In DNA, the CDR3 is TGTGCCAGCAGCTTTGGATCAAGAAGGGGACTCCCTGGGGCCAACGTCCTGACTTTC. The encoded protein is CASSFGSRRGLPGANVLTF.

This clone was observed once. This chain links TRBV6-1 with TRBJ1-5, with 12 bases fitting TRBD1. Germline V gives CDR1 MNHNS, CDR2 SASEGT. The CDR3 runs to 17 residues. V shed 3 bases, J shed 2 bases, and the junction held 5 bases outside the gene matches. CDR3 residues: CASSEEGQGAGNQPQHF. CDR3 coding DNA: TGTGCCAGCAGTGAGGAGGGACAGGGGGCAGGCAATCAGCCCCAGCATTTT.

This clone was picked up a small number of times. The rearrangement uses TRBV3-1 (or the pseudogene TRBV3-2) and TRBJ1-1; D is unclear. The CDR3 is 13 residues long. The germline gives CDR1 LGHDT, CDR2 YNNKEL (reference sequence). Trimming left V 2 bases short and J 2 bases short, with 6 bases between. In DNA, the CDR3 is TGTGCCAGCAGCCAAACCTACAACACTGAAGCTTTCTTT. Encoded protein: CASSQTYNTEAFF.

This chain uses TRBV7-9 with TRBJ1-2; TRBD1 agrees at 8 bases. The CDR3 has 17 residues. V shed 3 bases, J shed 4 bases, and the junction held 13 bases outside the gene matches. CDR1 SEHNR and CDR2 FQNEAQ come from the germline V gene (reference sequence). In DNA, the CDR3 is TGTGCCAGCAGCTTCGGGCAGGGGGCGTTTGTTTTCTATGGCTACACCTTC. It translates to CASSFGQGAFVFYGYTF.

V gene TRBV6-1 combines with J gene TRBJ1-6; no clear D. This CDR3 has 14 amino acids. V was pared by 2 bases and J by 7 bases, with 9 bases between. Germline CDR1 MNHNS, CDR2 SASEGT. The CDR3 DNA follows: TGTGCCAGCAGTGAATTGTGGAGGAATTCACCCCTCCACTTT. This translates into CASSELWRNSPLHF.

The CDR3 bases are TGTGCCAGCTCCTTAGGGCAGGACTTCAATTCACCCCTCCACTTT. Translated: CASSLGQDFNSPLHF. J is TRBJ1-6 and V is TRBV28; the D is unclear. The CDR3 runs 15 residues. CDR1 is MDHEN and CDR2 is SYDVKM in the germline V gene. Trimming pared 8 bases from V and 7 bases from J, leaving 18 bases between.

In its sample, this clone was seen a few times. The rearrangement joins TRBV11-2 to TRBJ1-2, with 8 positions matching TRBD1. Germline CDR1 SGHAT, CDR2 FQNNGV. Trimming cost V 4 bases and J 5 bases; bases outside gene matches: 12. The CDR3 totals 16 residues. DNA of the CDR3: TGTGCCAGCAGCTCCTACGCTCGGGACAGGACATATGGCTACACCTTC. Encoded protein: CASSSYARDRTYGYTF.

The chain has TRBV10-1 and TRBJ1-3; 9 bases match TRBD1. Unmatched junction bases numbered 4, after V lost 3 bases and J lost 4 bases. The germline CDR1 and CDR2 sequences are WNHNN and SYGVQD (reference sequence). This CDR3 spans 15 amino acids. The CDR3 is CASSDGTGYGNTIYF. The CDR3 DNA reads TGCGCCAGCAGTGATGGGACAGGGTACGGAAACACCATATATTTT.

J is TRBJ1-1 and V is TRBV7-9; D remains unclear. Per the germline V gene, CDR1 is SEHNR and CDR2 is FQNEAQ (reference sequence). The CDR3 runs to 12 residues. Between the trimmed V and J ends, which lost 1 base and 7 bases, there was a span of 7 bases. The CDR3 loop is CASSLVVHEAFF. CDR3 nucleotides: TGTGCCAGCAGCTTAGTTGTCCATGAAGCTTTCTTT.